This T cell receptor (beta chain) is from a study of T cell clones after liver transplantation. Method: immunoSEQ multiplex PCR; TCRdb's copy keeps in-frame clones and lacks some. The repertoire holds about 47,000 clones, with 86% as singletons. V was trimmed by 5 bases and J by 6 bases, leaving 18 bases between them. This CDR3 has 15 amino acids. The germline CDR1 and CDR2 sequences are SEHNR and FQNEAQ (reference sequence). This sample comprised CD8+ T cells from blood, obtained 12 months after liver transplant. The TCR comes from a human patient who received a liver transplant. These T cells may partly come from the graft donor. The chain carries TRBV7-9 and TRBJ2-3; D is perhaps TRBD2 (5 bases). The CDR3, as DNA: TGTGCCAGCAGCCTAGAGAACGGAGAGCGGGATACGCAGTATTTT. Its protein product is CASSLENGERDTQYF.